The next 10 T cell receptor beta chains were all read from a single sample in a study of T cells in Graves' hyperthyroidism and ophthalmopathy. Amplified TCR beta CDR3 regions came from RNA transcripts. HTBI primers were used for first-round RT-PCR of the TCR CDR3. Each CDR3 protein is one row after TCRdb ran MiXCR on the multiplex PCR reads. This sample carries some 550,000 distinct CDR3 sequences, around 15% of them seen once, and the ten largest clones take less than 3.5%. The sequenced sample was blood. All receptors derive from a woman aged 35 to 49 with Graves' ophthalmopathy.

This clonotype has a handful of counts. The chain has TRBV15 and TRBJ1-1; tentative D call: TRBD1 (5 bases). V lost 4 bases, J lost 4 bases, and 13 bases lay in between. There are 14 residues in the CDR3. Germline CDR1 and CDR2: LNHNV and YYDKDF (reference sequence). The CDR3 nucleotides are TGTGCCACCAGCAAAGATAGGGGTTTCACTGAAGCTTTCTTT. It specifies CATSKDRGFTEAFF.

In this sample, this clonotype turned up many times. V gene TRBV20-1 combines with J gene TRBJ1-1, with TRBD1 matching over 8 bases. Germline-derived CDR1 and CDR2 are DFQATT and SNEGSKA (reference sequence). The CDR3 is made up of 14 amino acids. V lost 0 bases, J lost 1 base, and 1 base stayed unmatched. The CDR3 region has the DNA TGCAGTGCTAGAGATGGGACAGGGAACACTGAAGCTTTCTTT. It translates to CSARDGTGNTEAFF.

The chain is built from TRBV5-1 and TRBJ1-1; 7 bases fit TRBD1. The CDR3 is 14 residues long. The germline V gene has CDR1 SGHRS and CDR2 YFSETQ. The V and J ends lost 2 bases and 6 bases, in that order; junction bases with no gene match: 7. Here the CDR3 DNA reads TGCGCCAGCAGCTTCCCCGACAGGGTCTCTGAAGCTTTCTTT. Translation gives CASSFPDRVSEAFF.

This clonotype was recorded at least ten times. V usage is TRBV11-2 and J usage is TRBJ2-7; D might be TRBD2 (5 bases). The germline V gene encodes CDR1 SGHAT and CDR2 FQNNGV. This CDR3 spans 14 amino acids. V dropped 2 bases and J dropped 0 bases, with 8 bases sitting between them. CDR3 residues: CASSLTRGSYEQYF. CDR3 nucleotides: TGTGCCAGCAGCTTAACACGGGGCTCCTACGAGCAGTACTTC.

This chain's CDR3 is CASSQGQGAKNIQYF. DNA for the CDR3: TGTGCCAGCAGCCAAGGCCAGGGTGCCAAAAACATTCAGTACTTC. The V and J genes are TRBV11-2 and TRBJ2-4; a weak D match, TRBD1 (5 bases). Trimming took 5 bases from V and 1 from J, leaving 12 bases between them. The CDR3 is made up of 15 amino acids. Germline V gives CDR1 SGHAT, CDR2 FQNNGV.

V is TRBV10-2 and J is TRBJ2-1, with a tentative D call TRBD2 (6 bases). This CDR3 is 15 amino acids long. With 7 bases removed from V and 4 bases from J, the gap between germline ends came to 17 bases. Germline CDR1 is WSHSY and CDR2 is SAAADI. In nucleotides, the CDR3 is TGCGCCAGCACGTGGGGGGTGGCAGCGTACAATGAGCAGTTCTTC. Residues: CASTWGVAAYNEQFF.

V is TRBV15 and J is TRBJ2-7; D unresolved. Germline-derived CDR1 and CDR2 are LNHNV and YYDKDF (reference sequence). The CDR3 runs to 16 residues. Trimming cost V 0 bases and J 0 bases, with 12 bases left between them. CDR3 nucleotides: TGTGCCACCAGCAGAGATCGGCTTGTGAGCTCCTACGAGCAGTACTTC. Its protein is CATSRDRLVSSYEQYF.

V gene TRBV5-1 combines with J gene TRBJ2-6; possible D gene TRBD2, 5 bases. The CDR3 spans 15 residues. Germline CDR1 reads SGHRS; CDR2 reads YFSETQ. Trimming cost V 4 bases and J 9 bases, with 17 bases left between them. The CDR3 loop is CASSRNGEFNNVLTF. The CDR3 bases are TGCGCCAGCAGCCGGAACGGGGAGTTTAACAACGTCCTGACTTTC.

The chain recombines TRBV5-5 with TRBJ1-1; D remains ambiguous. V was trimmed by 0 bases and J by 1 base, leaving 10 bases between them. CDR3 length: 15 amino acids. Germline CDR1 and CDR2: SGHKS and YYEKEE (reference sequence). In DNA form, the CDR3 reads TGTGCCAGCAGCTTGGTTGCCGGACCGAACACTGAAGCTTTCTTT. Its translation: CASSLVAGPNTEAFF. Looking up the rest from reference TRBV5-5 and TRBJ1-1 gives the full variable domain: DAGVTQSPTHLIKTRGQQVTLRCSPISGHKSVSWYQQVLGQGPQFIFQYYEKEERGRGNFPDRFSARQFPNYSSELNVNALLLGDSALYLCASSLVAGPNTEAFFGQGTRLTVV.

The J gene is TRBJ2-7, the V gene TRBV7-6; 16 bases agree with TRBD2. The CDR3 sequence is 17 residues long. Germline CDR1 is SGHVS and CDR2 is FNYEAQ. V lost 2 bases to trimming and J lost 5 bases; unmatched junction nucleotides: 6. The CDR3 region is CASSLMGLAGGLHEQYF. In nucleotides, the CDR3 is TGTGCCAGCAGCTTAATGGGACTAGCGGGAGGGCTCCACGAGCAGTACTTC.